A single TCR beta chain is shown here with its context. Its target is unknown. Sequencing was performed with immunoSEQ multiplex PCR; in TCRdb, only in-frame clones are kept and a portion is missing. This table has more than 35,000 clones, roughly four fifths appearing once. This sample was included in a study of vaccination effects on CD4 cells after COVID-19. Antigen-specific CD4+ T cells expanded by the ViraFEST assay with viral peptide pools were then sequenced. The culture ran for approximately 10 days, and then CD4+ T cells were isolated. Each participant was given two doses of one vaccine (BNT162b2 or mRNA-1273). A few million PBMC were seeded per well and grown in the presence of 10 IU/ml IL-2 and around 9 ug/ml peptides. A half-medium replacement with IL-2 medium was carried out on days 3 and 7. The CDR3 has 13 residues. Trimming removed 3 bases at V and 2 bases at J, with 5 bases between. The germline CDR1 and CDR2 sequences are KGHDR and SFDVKD.

The sequence came from a human donor who received a COVID-19 vaccine. Some clones in this sample may be carry-over from other donors' samples. Sequences were derived from CD4+ T cells from PBMCs cultured with HCoV-NL63 spike peptides, sampled after COVID-19 vaccination. The gene calls are TRBV24-1 and TRBJ2-3; no firm D call. CDR3 DNA: TGTGCCACCAGTGATGACCTCACAGATACGCAGTATTTT. Encoded protein: CATSDDLTDTQYF.